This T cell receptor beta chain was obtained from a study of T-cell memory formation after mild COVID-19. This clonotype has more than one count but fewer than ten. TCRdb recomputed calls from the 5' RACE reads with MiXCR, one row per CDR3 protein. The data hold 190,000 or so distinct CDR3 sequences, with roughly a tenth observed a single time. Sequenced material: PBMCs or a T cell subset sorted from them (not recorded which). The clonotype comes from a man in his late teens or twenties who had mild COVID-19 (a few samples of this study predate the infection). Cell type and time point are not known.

The CDR3 region is CASSAYGTGGDVTDTQYF. The CDR3 DNA reads as TGTGCCAGCAGCGCTTACGGGACAGGGGGCGATGTCACAGATACGCAGTATTTT. This chain links TRBV9 with TRBJ2-3; TRBD1 matches 12 bases. Per germline, CDR1 SGDLS and CDR2 YYNGEE. The CDR3 consists of 18 residues. The V segment lost 3 bases and the J segment 2 bases; nucleotides outside the gene matches: 10.